The source of this T cell receptor (beta chain) is a study of CD8+ T cells in alopecia areata. Germline V gene data show CDR1 as SGHNT and CDR2 as YYREEE (reference sequence). V lost 1 base to trimming and J lost 5 bases, with 12 bases between them. The length of the CDR3 is 14 residues. Reverse transcribed after extraction, RNA yielded cDNA as the sequencing template. The method was immunoSEQ multiplex PCR; TCRdb's version includes in-frame clones alone and lacks a portion of them. Of about 150,000 clones listed, under 60% are singletons. The material was CD4+ T cells sorted from blood, obtained at week 0. The chain employs TRBV5-4 and TRBJ2-5; D gene ambiguous. The TCR sequence derives from a human donor with alopecia areata. The CDR3 DNA reads as TGTGCCAGCAGCTTGTTCGGGCTGGGGGAGACCCAGTACTTC. Translation gives CASSLFGLGETQYF.